The clone carrying this TCR beta chain came up once. Its specificity is unknown. Looked up from germline, CDR1 is SGHRS and CDR2 is YFSETQ. V was shortened by 0 bases and J by 7 bases, with 11 bases between the two germline ends. The CDR3 totals 14 residues. The entry originates in a study of cytomegalovirus exposure and HLA in healthy donors. Study-wide points: In an earlier analysis, about 87% or about 30%: the productive usage of most TCR beta V segments. The Asian-associated ancestry cluster reportedly had fewer N-insertions than the approximately 700-donor mean in a later analysis. A later analysis linked a missense DCLRE1C variant to TCR beta V- and J-gene trimming.

Primers included in the PCR were 60 Vbeta and 13 Jbeta primers. Assay used: immunoSEQ multiplex PCR; TCRdb lists only in-frame clones, some missing. The table includes over 80,000 clones, around three fifths detected once. Source material: PBMCs. The chain has TRBV5-1 and TRBJ1-5, with D possibly TRBD1 on 5 matching bases. The sequence was obtained from a boy aged 5-17 years in good health and CMV-seropositive. The CDR3 DNA sequence: TGCGCCAGCAGCTTGGAGCCCCAGGGCCAGCCCCAGCATTTT. Its translation: CASSLEPQGQPQHF.